The 5 T cell receptor beta chains below come from one sample, sequenced in a study of control samples from healthy donors and cancer patients. Produced via immunoSEQ multiplex PCR; TCRdb's table is partial and in-frame only. The data hold about 80,000 clones, with about 89% observed a single time. The sequenced sample consisted of blood. The source of these receptors is an older woman in good health.

J is TRBJ1-2 and V is TRBV7-9; no clear D gene. The V gene lost 3 bases and the J gene lost 6 bases, with 17 bases spanning the gap. This CDR3 comprises 15 residues. The V gene's germline CDR1 is SEHNR and CDR2 FQNEAQ (reference sequence). CDR3 region: CASSLLRQAANGYTF. CDR3 DNA: TGTGCCAGCAGCTTGTTGCGGCAGGCTGCTAATGGCTACACCTTC.

The chain couples TRBV5-6 to TRBJ1-3, with D possibly TRBD1 on 5 matching bases. From germline, CDR1 is SGHDT and CDR2 YYEEEE. The CDR3 contains 14 residues. Deletions cut 5 bases from V and 3 bases from J, with 12 bases between. CDR3 nucleotides: TGTGCCAGCAGTTTGACAGTTTTTGGAAACACCATATATTTT. Residues: CASSLTVFGNTIYF.

J is TRBJ2-4 and V is TRBV3-1 (or the pseudogene TRBV3-2); 7 nucleotides agree with TRBD2. The ends lost 6 bases at V and 7 bases at J; junction bases unmatched: 6. The germline CDR1 and CDR2 sequences are LGHDT and YNNKEL (reference sequence). The CDR3 is 13 amino acids. This CDR3 is CASSRGDVNIQYF. CDR3 bases: TGTGCCAGCAGTCGGGGGGATGTTAACATTCAGTACTTC.

The CDR3 nucleotides read TGTGCCAGCAGTTTCGGGCCAGGTCCTACCTACGAGCAGTACTTC. Protein sequence: CASSFGPGPTYEQYF. The chain links TRBV27 to TRBJ2-7; D gene ambiguous. CDR1 and CDR2 (germline): MNHEY, SMNVEV (reference sequence). The CDR3 has 15 residues. V lost 3 bases and J lost 2, with 14 bases in between.

CDR3 DNA: TGTGCCAGCTCAACAGGAGTGGACAGGGCTTATGGCTACACCTTC. Its translation is CASSTGVDRAYGYTF. This chain joins TRBV18 and TRBJ1-2, with TRBD1 identical over 8 bases. This CDR3 has 15 residues. In germline, CDR1 is KGHSH, CDR2 LQKENI. The ends lost 5 bases at V and 5 bases at J; junction bases unmatched: 10.